Shown below are 12 T cell receptor beta chains from a single sample sequenced in a study of T cells after yellow fever vaccination. TCRdb re-analysed the 5' RACE reads in MiXCR, keeping a single row per CDR3 protein. The sample contains 300,000 or so distinct CDR3 sequences, 13% of which appear only once. The sample consisted of CD4+ T cells sorted from PBMCs, taken 45 days after the yellow fever booster vaccination. The receptors shown here come from a man aged 30 to 39 who received the YFV17D yellow fever vaccine.

This chain joins TRBV7-9 and TRBJ2-7; D is possibly TRBD1 or TRBD2 (5 bases each). Trimming pared 5 bases from V and 2 bases from J, leaving 16 bases between. The CDR3 has 15 residues. CDR1 is SEHNR, CDR2 FQNEAQ, per germline (reference sequence). CDR3 bases: TGTGCCAGCAGCCTCGCCGGGACCCCAGCCTACGAGCAGTACTTC. Its translation: CASSLAGTPAYEQYF.

There are many counts of this clonotype. In nucleotides, the CDR3 is TGCGCCAGCAGCCTCAACCTCGTACAGGGGGCTAGGACAGATACGCAGTATTTT. Residues: CASSLNLVQGARTDTQYF. The J gene is TRBJ2-3, the V gene TRBV4-1, with TRBD1 matching 9 bases. The CDR3 contains 18 residues. CDR1 is MGHRA and CDR2 is YSYEKL in the germline V gene. V lost 4 bases and J lost 3; bases outside the gene matches: 14.

The rearrangement uses TRBV4-3 and TRBJ2-7; D remains ambiguous. Trimming took off 3 bases at V and 6 bases at J, with 12 bases between the two ends. Germline assignment: CDR1 LGHNA and CDR2 YSLEER. The CDR3 runs to 13 residues. The CDR3 region is CASSQENGGEQYF. CDR3 DNA: TGCGCCAGCAGCCAGGAAAATGGTGGCGAGCAGTACTTC.

The table lists this clonotype with many counts. The chain combines TRBV20-1 with TRBJ2-3; the D is unclear. Germline V gene sequence: CDR1 DFQATT, CDR2 SNEGSKA (reference sequence). V was pared by 1 base and J by 0 bases, with 5 bases between. The CDR3 is 13 amino acids. Here the CDR3 reads CSARGGSTDTQYF. CDR3 sequence (DNA): TGCAGTGCTAGAGGGGGAAGCACAGATACGCAGTATTTT.

V is TRBV28 and J is TRBJ2-4; D is ambiguous. Germline V lookup: CDR1 MDHEN, CDR2 SYDVKM. This CDR3 is built from 11 residues. The V gene lost 2 bases and the J gene lost 11 bases, with 7 bases spanning the gap. CDR3 nucleotide sequence: TGTGCCAGCAGTTTAAAGGAATTTCAGTACTTC. Amino acids: CASSLKEFQYF.

With respect to this clonotype: A much larger clone lies one base from this, so it may be a read error. This chain uses TRBV29-1 with TRBJ2-7; no firm D call. Germline CDR1 SQVTM, CDR2 ANQGSEA. The CDR3 consists of 12 residues. The CDR3 DNA reads as TGCAGCGTTGAACGGACCCCCTACAAGCAGTACTTC. This codes for CSVERTPYKQYF.

This clonotype was seen a few times. The CDR3, as DNA: TGCAGCGTTGAGACGGTAACTGAAGCTTTCTTT. Protein product: CSVETVTEAFF. V usage is TRBV29-1 and J usage is TRBJ1-1; D uncertain. CDR1 SQVTM and CDR2 ANQGSEA come from the germline V gene. This CDR3 contains 11 residues. V was shortened by 3 bases and J by 5 bases, with 7 bases between the two germline ends.

The table lists this clonotype with many counts. The chain links TRBV11-3 to TRBJ2-1; TRBD2 matches 8 bases. This CDR3 has 16 amino acids. In germline, CDR1 is SGHNT, CDR2 YENEEA. After removal of 3 bases from V and 9 bases from J, the junction contained 13 bases not matched to a gene. The CDR3 DNA reads TGTGCCAGCAGCTTCTCAAAGGGACTAGTGCATCCTGAGCAGTTCTTC. It encodes CASSFSKGLVHPEQFF.

Only a few counts were recorded for this clonotype. V is TRBV2 and J is TRBJ1-3, with unresolved D. Trimming removed 7 bases from V and 4 bases from J, with 8 bases in between. The V gene's germline CDR1 is SNHLY and CDR2 FYNNEI. The CDR3 spans 12 residues. DNA for the CDR3: TGTGCCAGCACCGATTTGGGAAACACCATATATTTT. Translated, it gives CASTDLGNTIYF.

This clonotype was observed a few times. The V gene is TRBV7-2, the J gene TRBJ1-1, with unresolved D. The V gene's germline CDR1 is SGHTA and CDR2 FQGNSA. The V end lost 0 bases, the J end lost 0 bases, and 5 bases lay between the germline ends. CDR3 length: 14 residues. The chain's CDR3 is CASSLAQMNTEAFF. In DNA, the CDR3 is TGTGCCAGCAGCTTAGCGCAGATGAACACTGAAGCTTTCTTT.

The rearrangement joins TRBV5-6 to TRBJ2-3, with 9 bases fitting TRBD1. The CDR3 consists of 16 residues. Losses at the gene ends were 4 bases for V and 4 bases for J; bases not matched to a gene: 10. Germline lookup yields CDR1 SGHDT and CDR2 YYEEEE. The CDR3 sequence is CASSQPTGGEADTQYF. CDR3 nucleotides: TGTGCCAGCAGCCAGCCGACAGGGGGGGAGGCAGATACGCAGTATTTT.

CDR3 coding DNA: TGTGCCAGCAGCCAATTTCAGTTCGGGGCAGCTGACCAAGAGACCCAGTACTTC. Translating gives CASSQFQFGAADQETQYF. V is TRBV14 and J is TRBJ2-5; D might be TRBD1 or TRBD2, each matching 5 bases. The V gene's germline CDR1 is SGHDN and CDR2 FVKESK. The CDR3 is 18 amino acids. Trimming left V 2 bases short and J 0 bases short, with 19 bases between.